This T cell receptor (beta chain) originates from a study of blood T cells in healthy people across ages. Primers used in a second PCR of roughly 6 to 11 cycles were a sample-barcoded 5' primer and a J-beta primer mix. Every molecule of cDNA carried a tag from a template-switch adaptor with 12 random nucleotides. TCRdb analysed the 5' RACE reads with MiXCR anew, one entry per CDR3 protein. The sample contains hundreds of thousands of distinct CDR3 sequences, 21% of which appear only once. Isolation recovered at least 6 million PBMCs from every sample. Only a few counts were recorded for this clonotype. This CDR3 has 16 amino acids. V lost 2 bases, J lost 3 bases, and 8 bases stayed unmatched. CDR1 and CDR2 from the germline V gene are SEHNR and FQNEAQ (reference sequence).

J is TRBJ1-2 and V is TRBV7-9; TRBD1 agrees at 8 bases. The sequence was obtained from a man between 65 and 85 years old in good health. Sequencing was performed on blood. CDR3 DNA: TGTGCCAGCAGCTTAATGCGCGGACAGGGCGACTATGGCTACACCTTC. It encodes CASSLMRGQGDYGYTF.